This section outlines one TCR beta chain sequence together with its context. The data belong to a study of blood T cell repertoires in COVID-19. Study-level background: Specimens from acute and convalescent COVID-19 originated in the United States, Italy and Spain.

Some clones are missing from TCRdb's copy, which holds only in-frame ones; the method was immunoSEQ multiplex PCR. This sample has a few hundred thousand clones, with around 88% found just once. Deletions cut 5 bases from V and 7 bases from J, with 17 bases between. Germline lookup yields CDR1 SGHTA and CDR2 FQGNSA. The CDR3 is 14 residues long. The sample was peripheral blood. This clonotype originated in a woman aged 25 to 39 who had recovered from COVID-19. This chain links TRBV7-2 with TRBJ2-5; D may be TRBD2 (6 bases). The CDR3 DNA sequence: TGTGCCAGCAGCGGGACTGCCCGGGGCGGGACCCAGTACTTC. It codes for CASSGTARGGTQYF.